A single sample is the source of the 9 T cell receptor beta chains below, sequenced in a study of blood T cell repertoires in COVID-19. The protocol was immunoSEQ multiplex PCR, while the TCRdb copy is restricted to in-frame clones and leaves out a portion. The sample holds tens of thousands of clones, under 85% seen once. Specimen: peripheral blood. Receptors were obtained from a woman older than 75 with acute or convalescent COVID-19.

J is TRBJ1-3 and V is TRBV30; no firm D call. Trimming took 1 base from V and 1 from J, leaving 5 bases between them. The germline gives CDR1 GTSNPN, CDR2 SVGIG (reference sequence). This CDR3 comprises 13 residues. This chain's CDR3 is CAWSAQSGNTIYF. CDR3 bases: TGTGCCTGGAGTGCACAGTCTGGAAACACCATATATTTT.

The chain carries TRBV19 and TRBJ1-1; 8 bases match TRBD1. The germline CDR1 and CDR2 sequences are LNHDA and SQIVND (reference sequence). V lost 5 bases, J lost 5 bases, and 13 bases stayed unmatched. The CDR3 covers 16 residues. The CDR3 spells CASSPEVQGARTEAFF. The CDR3 DNA sequence: TGTGCCAGTAGTCCAGAGGTTCAGGGGGCGCGTACTGAAGCTTTCTTT.

The chain recombines TRBV27 with TRBJ2-2, with D hard to call. V gave up 0 bases and J gave up 4 bases, with 9 bases separating them. Germline V CDR1 and CDR2: MNHEY, SMNVEV (reference sequence). This CDR3 region has 15 residues. Here the CDR3 DNA reads TGTGCCAGCAGTTTATCAAGGCGGATCACCGGGGAGCTGTTTTTT. It encodes CASSLSRRITGELFF.

J is TRBJ2-7 and V is TRBV2; 8 bases are shared with TRBD1. Looked up from germline, CDR1 is SNHLY and CDR2 is FYNNEI. Trimming cost V 2 bases and J 6 bases; bases outside gene matches: 6. The CDR3 runs 14 residues. DNA for the CDR3: TGTGCCAGCAGTGAAACAGGAGACAGGGGCGAGCAGTACTTC. Translation gives CASSETGDRGEQYF. The full variable domain, rest sourced from reference TRBV2 and TRBJ2-7, is EPEVTQTPSHQVTQMGQEVILRCVPISNHLYFYWYRQILGQKVEFLVSFYNNEISEKSEIFDDQFSVERPDGSNFTLKIRSTKLEDSAMYFCASSETGDRGEQYFGPGTRLTVT.

The gene calls are TRBV19 and TRBJ1-2; D unresolved. Germline V gene data show CDR1 as LNHDA and CDR2 as SQIVND (reference sequence). V lost 3 bases and J 4 bases, leaving 9 bases between the germline ends. CDR3 size: 13 residues. DNA for the CDR3: TGTGCCAGTAGTATCGGACTACTCTATGGCTACACCTTC. This sequence encodes CASSIGLLYGYTF.

The chain employs TRBV19 and TRBJ1-6; the D gene is possibly TRBD1 (5 bases). The CDR3 is 16 amino acids. V shed 5 bases and J shed 7 bases, with 18 bases lying between them. Germline V CDR1 and CDR2: LNHDA, SQIVND (reference sequence). CDR3 protein: CASSAPQTGPNSPLHF. The CDR3 DNA follows: TGTGCCAGTAGTGCACCCCAAACAGGCCCCAATTCACCCCTCCACTTT. The variable domain in full, completed from reference TRBV19 and TRBJ1-6, reads DGGITQSPKYLFRKEGQNVTLSCEQNLNHDAMYWYRQDPGQGLRLIYYSQIVNDFQKGDIAEGYSVSREKKESFPLTVTSAQKNPTAFYLCASSAPQTGPNSPLHFGNGTRLTVT.

The rearrangement joins TRBV2 to TRBJ1-2, with unresolved D. In germline, CDR1 is SNHLY, CDR2 FYNNEI. Trimming left V 2 bases short and J 6 bases short, with 10 bases between. The CDR3 spans 13 residues. The CDR3, as DNA: TGTGCCAGCAGTGAAACGGGGAATAATGGCTACACCTTC. Translated: CASSETGNNGYTF.

This clone was observed a single time. The V call is TRBV2, the J call TRBJ2-7; 7 bases are a match to TRBD2. Trimming removed 2 bases from V and 5 bases from J; junction bases left unmatched: 0. The CDR3 sequence is 12 residues long. The germline CDR1 and CDR2 sequences are SNHLY and FYNNEI. In DNA, the CDR3 is TGTGCCAGCAGTGAACGGGGGGACGAGCAGTACTTC. This encodes CASSERGDEQYF.

The chain has TRBV28 and TRBJ1-5; D is ambiguous. Between the trimmed V and J ends, which lost 10 bases and 4 bases, there was a span of 17 bases. Germline loops: CDR1 MDHEN, CDR2 SYDVKM. CDR3 length: 14 residues. CDR3 residues: CATRRPTGNQPQHF. For the CDR3, the DNA is TGTGCCACGAGGAGGCCGACCGGGAATCAGCCCCAGCATTTT.